The TCR beta chain under discussion was sequenced for a study of blood T cell repertoires in COVID-19. Study information: The study drew acute and convalescent COVID-19 samples from the United States, Italy and Spain. PBMCs, B-cell-depleted T cells, or T cells provided the cDNA or gDNA that made up the material.

The study assigned cohorts using participant-reported clinical history. Profiling relied on immunoSEQ multiplex PCR, and the TCRdb table lists in-frame clones only, not all of them. Here the sample spans roughly 200,000 clones, 80% to 90% being singletons. The sequenced material came from PBMCs or T cells enriched from blood (not recorded which). The source of this sequence is a woman aged 40 to 55 with acute COVID-19.

The CDR3 nucleotides are TGTGCCAGCAGTTTATGGCCAGGGCTGGACACTGAAGCTTTCTTT. This encodes CASSLWPGLDTEAFF. The chain is built from TRBV28 and TRBJ1-1; D perhaps matches TRBD1 (5 bases). CDR1 is MDHEN, CDR2 SYDVKM, per germline. CDR3 length: 15 residues. V gave up 0 bases and J gave up 3 bases, with 11 bases separating them.